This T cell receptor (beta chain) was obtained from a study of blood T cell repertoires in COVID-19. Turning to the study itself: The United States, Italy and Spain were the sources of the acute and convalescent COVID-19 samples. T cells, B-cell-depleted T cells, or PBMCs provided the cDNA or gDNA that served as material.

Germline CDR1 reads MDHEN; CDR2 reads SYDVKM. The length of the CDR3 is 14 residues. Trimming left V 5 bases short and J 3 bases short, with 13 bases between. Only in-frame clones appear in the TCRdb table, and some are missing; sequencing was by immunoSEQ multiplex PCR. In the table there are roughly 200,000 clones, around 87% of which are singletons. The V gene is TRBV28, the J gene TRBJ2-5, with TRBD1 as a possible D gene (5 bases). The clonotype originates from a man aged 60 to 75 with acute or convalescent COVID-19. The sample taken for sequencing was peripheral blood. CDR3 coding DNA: TGTGCCAGCAGTCATCGTATAGGGGAAGAGACCCAGTACTTC. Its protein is CASSHRIGEETQYF.